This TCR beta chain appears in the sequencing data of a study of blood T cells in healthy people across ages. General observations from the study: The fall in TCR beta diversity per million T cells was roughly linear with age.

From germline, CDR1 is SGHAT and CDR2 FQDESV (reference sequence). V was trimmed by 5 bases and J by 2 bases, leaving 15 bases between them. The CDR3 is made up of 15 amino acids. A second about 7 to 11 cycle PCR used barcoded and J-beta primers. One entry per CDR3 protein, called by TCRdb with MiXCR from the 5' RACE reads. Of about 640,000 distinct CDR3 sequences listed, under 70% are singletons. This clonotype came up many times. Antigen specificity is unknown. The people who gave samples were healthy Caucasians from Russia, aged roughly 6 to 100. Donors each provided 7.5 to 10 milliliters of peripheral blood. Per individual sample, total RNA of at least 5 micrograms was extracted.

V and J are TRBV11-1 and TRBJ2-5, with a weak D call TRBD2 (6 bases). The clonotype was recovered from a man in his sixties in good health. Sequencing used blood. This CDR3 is CASSRTAGPQETQYF. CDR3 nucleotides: TGTGCCAGCAGCCGCACCGCGGGGCCTCAAGAGACCCAGTACTTC.